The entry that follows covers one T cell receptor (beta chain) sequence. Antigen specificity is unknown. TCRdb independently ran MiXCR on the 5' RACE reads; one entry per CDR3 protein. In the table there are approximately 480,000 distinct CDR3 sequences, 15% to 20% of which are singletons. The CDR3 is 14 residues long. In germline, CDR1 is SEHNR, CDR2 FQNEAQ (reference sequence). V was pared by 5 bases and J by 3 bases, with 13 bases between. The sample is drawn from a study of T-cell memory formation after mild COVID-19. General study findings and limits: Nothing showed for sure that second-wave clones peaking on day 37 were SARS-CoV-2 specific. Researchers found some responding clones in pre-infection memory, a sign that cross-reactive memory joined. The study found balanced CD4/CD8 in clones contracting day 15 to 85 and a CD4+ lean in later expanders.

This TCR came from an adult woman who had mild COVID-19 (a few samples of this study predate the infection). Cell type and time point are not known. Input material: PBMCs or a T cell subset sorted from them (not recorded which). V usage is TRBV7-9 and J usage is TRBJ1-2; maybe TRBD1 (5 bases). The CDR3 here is CASSRQSPYYGYTF. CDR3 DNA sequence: TGTGCCAGCAGCCGACAGTCCCCCTACTATGGCTACACCTTC.